Shown below are 13 T cell receptor beta chains from a single sample sequenced in a study of blood T cell repertoires in COVID-19. Sequencing was performed with immunoSEQ multiplex PCR; in TCRdb, only in-frame clones are kept and a portion is missing. Among some 500,000 clones listed, approximately 90% were seen once. Sequencing was done on a sample of PBMCs or T cells enriched from blood (not recorded which). The receptors shown here come from a woman between 40 and 55 years old who had recovered from COVID-19.

The chain has TRBV6-5 and TRBJ2-3, with a possible D match to TRBD1 (8 bases). Germline CDR1 is MNHEY and CDR2 is SVGAGI. V lost 7 bases and J lost 5, with 13 bases in between. The CDR3 is 13 amino acids. CDR3 amino acids: CASTQGEGDTQYF. For the CDR3, the DNA is TGTGCCAGCACACAGGGGGAGGGAGATACGCAGTATTTT.

The chain employs TRBV9 and TRBJ2-1; TRBD2 agrees at 9 bases. The V gene end was trimmed by 6 bases and the J gene end by 3 bases; junction bases not matched to a gene: 16. CDR3 size: 18 residues. Germline V CDR1 and CDR2: SGDLS, YYNGEE. The CDR3 here is CASTWGSGSFGGYNEQFF. CDR3 sequence (DNA): TGTGCCAGCACCTGGGGTAGCGGGAGTTTCGGGGGCTACAATGAGCAGTTCTTC. The whole variable domain, filled in from reference TRBV9 and TRBJ2-1, reads DSGVTQTPKHLITATGQRVTLRCSPRSGDLSVYWYQQSLDQGLQFLIQYYNGEERAKGNILERFSAQQFPDLHSELNLSSLELGDSALYFCASTWGSGSFGGYNEQFFGPGTRLTVL.

The genes are TRBV3-1 (or the pseudogene TRBV3-2) and TRBJ1-1; 7 positions match TRBD1. Germline values: CDR1 LGHDT, CDR2 YNNKEL (reference sequence). The CDR3 contains 14 residues. V was clipped by 2 bases and J by 1 base; unmatched bases: 1. DNA for the CDR3: TGTGCCAGCAGCCAACAGGGGGGGAACACTGAAGCTTTCTTT. This codes for CASSQQGGNTEAFF.

V usage is TRBV5-4 and J usage is TRBJ2-7; TRBD2 matches 10 bases. CDR1 is SGHNT and CDR2 is YYREEE in the germline V gene (reference sequence). The CDR3 runs to 15 residues. Germline trimming cut 4 bases from V and 6 bases from J; bases unmatched to any gene: 10. This CDR3 is CASSLPSGSGSEQYF. The CDR3 DNA reads as TGTGCCAGCAGCCTACCTAGCGGGAGCGGCTCCGAGCAGTACTTC. Filled out from reference TRBV5-4 and TRBJ2-7, the complete variable domain reads ETGVTQSPTHLIKTRGQQVTLRCSSQSGHNTVSWYQQALGQGPQFIFQYYREEENGRGNFPPRFSGLQFPNYSSELNVNALELDDSALYLCASSLPSGSGSEQYFGPGTRLTVT.

The genes are TRBV11-2 and TRBJ1-2, with a weak D call TRBD1 (5 bases). CDR3 length: 12 residues. Germline assignment: CDR1 SGHAT and CDR2 FQNNGV. V lost 5 bases to trimming and J lost 7 bases, with 11 bases between them. The CDR3 nucleotides read TGTGCCAGCAGCCAGGGTCGGCTTGGCTACACCTTC. Translating gives CASSQGRLGYTF.

A remark on this clone: The same CDR3 arises from other DNA sequences in this sample as well. The CDR3 DNA follows: TGTGCCAGCAGCGTAGGCGGCGAAGGACAGCCCCAGCATTTT. It is translated as CASSVGGEGQPQHF. This chain links TRBV9 with TRBJ1-5; D not certain. The ends were cut back, 0 bases at V and 7 bases at J, with 11 bases in the middle. Germline values: CDR1 SGDLS, CDR2 YYNGEE. CDR3 length: 14 residues.

The chain carries TRBV29-1 and TRBJ1-2; TRBD1 might be the D (5 bases). Germline CDR1 is SQVTM and CDR2 is ANQGSEA. The CDR3 runs 14 residues. The germline V and J ends were trimmed by 2 bases and 0 bases, with 10 bases remaining between them. The CDR3 nucleotides are TGCAGCGTTGAAAAGGACACCTCTAACTATGGCTACACCTTC. It translates to CSVEKDTSNYGYTF.

V and J are TRBV5-4 and TRBJ1-3, with D possibly being TRBD1 (5 bases). V was cut by 3 bases and J by 2 bases, with 9 bases left in between. The CDR3 is made up of 14 amino acids. The germline CDR1 and CDR2 sequences are SGHNT and YYREEE (reference sequence). The chain's CDR3 is CASSSIGAGNTIYF. For the CDR3, the DNA is TGTGCCAGCAGCTCGATAGGGGCTGGAAACACCATATATTTT.

The chain is built from TRBV19 and TRBJ2-1; the match to TRBD2 covers 8 bases. Germline trimming cut 6 bases from V and 6 bases from J; bases unmatched to any gene: 4. Germline V gene data show CDR1 as LNHDA and CDR2 as SQIVND (reference sequence). There are 13 residues in the CDR3. The CDR3 spells CASSRGTSNEQFF. CDR3 sequence (DNA): TGTGCCAGTAGCAGAGGGACTAGCAATGAGCAGTTCTTC. Using reference TRBV19 and TRBJ2-1 for the parts outside the CDR3, the full variable domain is DGGITQSPKYLFRKEGQNVTLSCEQNLNHDAMYWYRQDPGQGLRLIYYSQIVNDFQKGDIAEGYSVSREKKESFPLTVTSAQKNPTAFYLCASSRGTSNEQFFGPGTRLTVL.

This chain joins TRBV28 and TRBJ1-2, with D possibly TRBD1 on 6 matching bases. The CDR3 contains 11 residues. From germline, CDR1 is MDHEN and CDR2 SYDVKM. The V end lost 10 bases, the J end lost 7 bases, and 13 bases lay between the germline ends. CDR3 sequence (DNA): TGTGCCACTTCACGACAGGCTGGCTACACCTTC. It encodes CATSRQAGYTF.

The V gene is TRBV27, the J gene TRBJ2-7, with 9 bases matching TRBD1. The CDR3 has 15 amino acids. Unmatched junction bases numbered 9, after V lost 5 bases and J lost 4 bases. Germline V gene sequence: CDR1 MNHEY, CDR2 SMNVEV (reference sequence). The CDR3 nucleotides are TGTGCCAGCAGTCGAAGCCGGGACAGGGTATACGAGCAGTACTTC. It yields the protein CASSRSRDRVYEQYF.

The V call is TRBV5-6, the J call TRBJ1-4; D is uncertain. The CDR3 runs to 17 residues. Germline V gene lookup returns CDR1 SGHDT and CDR2 YYEEEE. With 0 bases removed from V and 8 bases from J, the gap between germline ends came to 20 bases. The CDR3 reads CASSLGAREVSGEKLFF. CDR3 DNA sequence: TGTGCCAGCAGCTTGGGGGCCCGGGAGGTTTCTGGGGAAAAACTGTTTTTT.

The chain links TRBV10-2 to TRBJ2-7; 11 nucleotides align to TRBD2. V gave up 7 bases and J gave up 1 base; unmatched junction bases: 6. The CDR3 has 15 amino acids. The germline gives CDR1 WSHSY, CDR2 SAAADI. The CDR3 DNA sequence: TGCGCCAGCATTCCCGGGACTAGCGGATCCTACGAGCAGTACTTC. Its protein product is CASIPGTSGSYEQYF.